Listed here is a single T cell receptor beta chain. The antigen it binds to is not known. Base-call qualities are not available, and no considerably larger clone is one nucleotide away. At the junction V is shortened by 5 bases and J by 2 bases, with 16 bases in between. Sequences SEHNR (CDR1) and FQNEAQ (CDR2) are obtained from the germline V gene (reference sequence). The CDR3 spans 16 residues, from the cysteine through the phenylalanine. The kept DNA is CDR3 alone, 48 bases in frame from the first base. The data derive from a study of blood T cell repertoires in COVID-19 (dated by TCRdb to 2020 to 2022). Regarding the research as a whole: The collaborator samples originated in the United States, Italy and Spain and spanned the acute and convalescent phases of COVID-19. Deeply sampled blood TCRbeta repertoires from subjects exposed to, actively infected with, or recovered from COVID-19 were included in the dataset. The repertoires were released in a freely available public database intended as a resource for research on the immune response to SARS-CoV-2. Sample metadata almost always included a de-identified subject ID, COVID-19 status, age in years and sex. Where available, HLA class I and class II types were obtained from metadata supplied by the sample provider rather than from assay-based typing. Samples were obtained from the ongoing ImmuneRACE study (first 160 participants) and from approximately 1,200 subjects provided by 6 global collaborators. The prospective study material was composed of cDNA or gDNA derived from T cells, B-cell-depleted T cells, or PBMCs.

TCRbeta CDR3 regions were amplified from genomic DNA using the immunoSEQ Assay, a bias-controlled multiplex PCR. As for the authors' bioinformatics: The number of nucleated cells in each sample was estimated by amplification of reference gene primers within the assay. To quantify the absolute abundance of each unique TCRbeta CDR3 rearrangement, sequence reads were collapsed and filtered. For each sample, productive Simpson clonality was calculated as the square root of Simpson's diversity index across productive rearrangements. What TCRdb holds here is the immuneACCESS table cut down to in-frame rearrangements. Part of the clones is not present; checked against another copy, under half of the missing clones reflect an unresolved V gene, and the others are unexplained. Clone size and V and J calls were adopted from that table, with D and trimming inferred from the DNA. Present in this sample are 250,000 to 300,000 clones, 85% of which were seen just once. The ten largest clones capture approximately 5% of the sample.

The paper as a whole reports these results and caveats: The amount of clinical and demographic metadata varied by source and participant and was provided uncurated.

The collaborating institutions used their own protocols to collect whole blood in K2EDTA tubes. For TCRbeta analysis, collaborators shipped samples in one of three forms: frozen whole blood, isolated PBMCs, or DNA extracted from either of those sample types. Sequenced: peripheral blood. This receptor was obtained from a man in his fifties with active or convalescent COVID-19. The sequence links TRBV7-9 to TRBJ2-1, and possibly TRBD1, on 6 matching bases. The CDR3 amino acid sequence is: CASSLVPRTAYNEQFF. The DNA sequence is TGTGCCAGCAGCCTAGTCCCCCGGACAGCCTACAATGAGCAGTTCTTC.